This T cell receptor beta chain derives from a study of T cell responses to AZD1222 COVID-19 vaccine. Study results and caveats: It was only after the peak T cell response that any repertoires were sampled.

The V gene's germline CDR1 is SQVTM and CDR2 ANQGSEA. The CDR3 length is 13 residues. V dropped 3 bases and J dropped 2; count of bases not matched to a gene: 3. Sequenced by immunoSEQ multiplex PCR; TCRdb stores in-frame clones only, minus some. Seen here are 150,000 to 200,000 clones, around 88% observed once, and the top ten hold around a tenth. A remark on this clone: Its target is not known.

This sequence joins TRBV29-1 and TRBJ1-1; 7 bases line up with TRBD1. The specimen was peripheral blood, collected 28 days after the second AZD1222 dose. The clonotype was recovered from an adult who received the AZD1222 COVID-19 vaccine. The CDR3 reads CSVDWDRNTEAFF. The CDR3 DNA is TGCAGCGTTGATTGGGACAGAAACACTGAAGCTTTCTTT.